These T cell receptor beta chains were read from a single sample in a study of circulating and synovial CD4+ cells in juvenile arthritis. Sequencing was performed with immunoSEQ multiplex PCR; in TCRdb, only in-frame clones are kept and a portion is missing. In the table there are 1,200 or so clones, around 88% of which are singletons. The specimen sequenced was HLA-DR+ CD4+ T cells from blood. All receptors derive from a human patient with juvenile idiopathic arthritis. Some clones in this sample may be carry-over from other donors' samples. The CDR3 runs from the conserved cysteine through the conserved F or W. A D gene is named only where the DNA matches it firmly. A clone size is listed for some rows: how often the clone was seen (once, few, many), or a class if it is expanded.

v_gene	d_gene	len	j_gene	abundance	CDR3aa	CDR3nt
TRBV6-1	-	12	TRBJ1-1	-	CASKRGGTEAFF	TGTGCCAGCAAAAGAGGGGGCACTGAAGCTTTCTTT
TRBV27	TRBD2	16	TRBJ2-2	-	CASSPGLALNTGELFF	TGTGCCAGCAGTCCAGGACTAGCGTTAAACACCGGGGAGCTGTTTTTT
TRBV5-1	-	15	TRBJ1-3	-	CASSLQGRSGNTIYF	TGCGCCAGCAGCCTACAGGGACGGAGTGGAAACACCATATATTTT
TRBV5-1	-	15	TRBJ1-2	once	CASSFLQGRNYGYTF	TGCGCCAGCAGCTTTCTACAGGGACGTAACTATGGCTACACCTTC
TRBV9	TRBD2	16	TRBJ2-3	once	CASSVGPAGPTDTQYF	TGTGCCAGCAGCGTAGGGCCAGCGGGGCCGACAGATACGCAGTATTTT
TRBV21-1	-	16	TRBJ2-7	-	CASSKGQGLATIGTNF	TGTGCCAGCAGCAAAGGGCAGGGACTAGCGACAATTGGGACCAACTTC
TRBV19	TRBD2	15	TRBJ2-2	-	CATNRLADNTGELFF	TGTGCCACCAACCGACTAGCGGACAACACCGGGGAGCTGTTTTTT
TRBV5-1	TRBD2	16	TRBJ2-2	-	CASSRGLATNTGELFF	TGCGCCAGCAGCCGGGGACTAGCGACCAACACCGGGGAGCTGTTTTTT
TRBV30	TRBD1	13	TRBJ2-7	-	CAWSGGQGNEQYF	TGTGCCTGGAGTGGAGGACAGGGGAACGAGCAGTACTTC
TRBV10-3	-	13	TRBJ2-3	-	CAIRDSITDTQYF	TGTGCCATCAGGGACTCAATCACAGATACGCAGTATTTT
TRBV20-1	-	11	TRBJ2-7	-	CSASGTYEQYF	TGCAGTGCTAGCGGGACCTACGAGCAGTACTTC
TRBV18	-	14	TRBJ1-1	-	CASFPTILNTEAFF	TGTGCCAGCTTTCCGACAATTTTGAACACTGAAGCTTTCTTT
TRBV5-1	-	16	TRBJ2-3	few	CASSLFEGSGRNTQYF	TGCGCCAGCAGCTTGTTTGAAGGAAGCGGTCGAAATACGCAGTATTTT
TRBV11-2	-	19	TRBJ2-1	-	CASSLDGVVADSSYNEQFF	TGTGCCAGCAGCTTAGACGGGGTAGTAGCGGATAGCTCCTACAATGAGCAGTTCTTC
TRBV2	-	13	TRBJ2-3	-	CASREGLTDTQYF	TGTGCCAGCAGAGAGGGACTCACAGATACGCAGTATTTT
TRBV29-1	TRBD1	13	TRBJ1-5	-	CSVYRGPGQPQHF	TGCAGCGTATACAGGGGTCCCGGTCAGCCCCAGCATTTT
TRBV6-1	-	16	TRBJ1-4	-	CASSGKTASTNEKLFF	TGTGCCAGCAGTGGCAAGACTGCGTCAACTAATGAAAAACTGTTTTTT
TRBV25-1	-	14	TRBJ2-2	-	CASSETFNTGELFF	TGTGCCAGCAGTGAGACTTTTAACACCGGGGAGCTGTTTTTT
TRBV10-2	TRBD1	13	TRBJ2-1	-	CAGGTGGVGEQFF	TGCGCCGGCGGGACAGGGGGCGTTGGTGAGCAGTTCTTC
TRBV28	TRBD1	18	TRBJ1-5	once	CASSFEGYGTGGGQPQHF	TGTGCCAGCAGTTTTGAGGGTTACGGGACAGGGGGCGGGCAGCCCCAGCATTTT
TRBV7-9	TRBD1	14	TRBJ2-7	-	CASTLPGQGLGQYF	TGTGCCAGCACCCTACCGGGACAGGGTCTAGGGCAGTACTTC
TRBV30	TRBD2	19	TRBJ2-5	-	CAWSSRPGLAGEPQETQYF	TGTGCCTGGAGCTCGAGGCCGGGACTAGCGGGGGAGCCTCAAGAGACCCAGTACTTC
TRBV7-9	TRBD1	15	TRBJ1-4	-	CASSQDRGRSEKLFF	TGTGCCAGCAGCCAGGACAGGGGGCGGAGTGAAAAACTGTTTTTT
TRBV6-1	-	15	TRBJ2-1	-	CASSEGPSSYNEQFF	TGTGCCAGCAGTGAAGGCCCCAGCTCCTACAATGAGCAGTTCTTC
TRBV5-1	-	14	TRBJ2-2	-	CASSLREVTGELFF	TGCGCCAGCAGCTTGAGGGAGGTCACCGGGGAGCTGTTTTTT
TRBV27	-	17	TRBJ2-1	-	CASSLWGGAGEGNEQFF	TGTGCCAGCAGTTTGTGGGGTGGGGCAGGGGAGGGTAATGAGCAGTTCTTC
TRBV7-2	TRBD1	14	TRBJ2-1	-	CASNPGQGNNEQFF	TGTGCCAGCAATCCGGGACAGGGGAACAATGAGCAGTTCTTC
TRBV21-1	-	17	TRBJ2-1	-	CASSMGPGLAEGNEQFF	TGTGCCAGCAGCATGGGGCCGGGACTAGCGGAGGGGAATGAGCAGTTCTTC
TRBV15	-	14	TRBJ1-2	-	CATSRQGRVYGYTF	TGTGCCACCAGCAGACAGGGGAGGGTCTATGGCTACACCTTC
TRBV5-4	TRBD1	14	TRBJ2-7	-	CASSLQGANYEQYF	TGTGCCAGCAGCCTACAGGGGGCGAACTACGAGCAGTACTTC
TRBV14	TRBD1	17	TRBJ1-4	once	CASSLRTGKMSNEKLFF	TGTGCCAGCAGCCTACGGACAGGGAAGATGTCTAATGAAAAACTGTTTTTT
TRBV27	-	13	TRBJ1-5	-	CASREGSNQPQHF	TGTGCGAGCAGAGAGGGCAGCAATCAGCCCCAGCATTTT
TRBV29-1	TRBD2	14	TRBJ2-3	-	CSGFSGIGTDTQYF	TGCAGCGGATTTAGCGGGATAGGGACAGATACGCAGTATTTT
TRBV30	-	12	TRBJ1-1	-	CAYDRRNTEAFF	TGTGCCTATGACAGGAGGAACACTGAAGCTTTCTTT
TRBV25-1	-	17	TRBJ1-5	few	CANRLGGIGLSGQPQHF	TGTGCCAACCGACTCGGAGGTATAGGGCTGTCAGGTCAGCCCCAGCATTTT
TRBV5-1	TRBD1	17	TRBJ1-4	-	CASSAGTGGRGNEKLFF	TGCGCCAGCAGCGCCGGGACAGGGGGCAGAGGTAATGAAAAACTGTTTTTT
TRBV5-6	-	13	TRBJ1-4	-	CASSLPTNEKLFF	TGTGCCAGCAGCTTGCCTACTAATGAAAAACTGTTTTTT
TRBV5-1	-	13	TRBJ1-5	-	CASSFEGDQPQHF	TGCGCCAGCAGCTTTGAGGGGGATCAGCCCCAGCATTTT
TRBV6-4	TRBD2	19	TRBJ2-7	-	CASHGCGTGISGRAYEQYF	TGTGCCTCACACGGATGCGGGACAGGGATTAGCGGGAGGGCCTACGAGCAGTACTTC
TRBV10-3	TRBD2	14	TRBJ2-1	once	CATRRLAGEVEQFF	TGTGCCACCCGGAGGCTAGCGGGAGAAGTTGAGCAGTTCTTC
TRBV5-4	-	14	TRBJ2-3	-	CASSLSPGKDTQYF	TGTGCCAGCAGCTTGAGCCCGGGAAAAGATACGCAGTATTTT
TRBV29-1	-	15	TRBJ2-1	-	CSVERFGGPRNEQFF	TGCAGCGTTGAGAGGTTTGGAGGGCCGCGCAATGAGCAGTTCTTC
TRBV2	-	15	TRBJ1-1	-	CASSEYAASNTEAFF	TGTGCCAGCAGTGAATATGCAGCGTCGAACACTGAAGCTTTCTTT
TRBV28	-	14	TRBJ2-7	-	CASSPRGRIHEQYF	TGTGCCAGCAGCCCCCGGGGTAGGATCCACGAGCAGTACTTC
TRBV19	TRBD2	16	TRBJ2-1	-	CASLKGSGSSYNEQFF	TGTGCCAGCCTTAAAGGGAGCGGGAGCTCCTACAATGAGCAGTTCTTC
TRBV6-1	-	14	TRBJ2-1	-	CASSRRDSTNEQFF	TGTGCCAGCAGTCGTCGGGACTCGACCAATGAGCAGTTCTTC
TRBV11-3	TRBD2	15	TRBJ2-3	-	CASSLASGGPDTQYF	TGTGCCAGCAGCTTGGCTAGCGGTGGGCCAGATACGCAGTATTTT
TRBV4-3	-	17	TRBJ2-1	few	CASSQDMIVLIYNEQFF	TGCGCCAGCAGCCAAGATATGATCGTACTCATCTACAATGAGCAGTTCTTC
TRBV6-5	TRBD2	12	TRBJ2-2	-	CASKRGFGELFF	TGTGCCAGCAAGCGGGGGTTCGGGGAGCTGTTTTTT
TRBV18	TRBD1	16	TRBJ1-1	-	CASSLQRDRRNTEAFF	TGTGCCAGCTCACTCCAACGGGACAGAAGGAACACTGAAGCTTTCTTT
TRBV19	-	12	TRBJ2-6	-	CASTSGANVLTF	TGTGCCAGTACTTCTGGGGCCAACGTCCTGACTTTC
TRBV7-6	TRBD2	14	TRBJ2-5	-	CASRQTSGQETQYF	TGTGCCAGCAGACAGACTAGCGGGCAAGAGACCCAGTACTTC
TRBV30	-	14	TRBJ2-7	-	CAWLLGFPTYEQYF	TGTGCCTGGTTACTAGGGTTCCCCACCTACGAGCAGTACTTC